This TCR beta chain was obtained from a study of shared clonotypes between healthy human individuals. The CDR3 contains 14 residues. V was clipped by 6 bases and J by 2 bases; unmatched bases: 2. Germline V CDR1 and CDR2: KGHSH, LQKENI. For each subset, genomic DNA was distributed in equal portions over several immunoSEQ plates. What was sequenced on ten immunoSEQ deep assay plates was unsorted PBMC DNA. Only in-frame clones appear in the TCRdb table, and some are missing; sequencing was by immunoSEQ multiplex PCR. The sample records 450,000 to 650,000 clones, around 77% being singletons. A remark on this clone: Other DNA sequences in the sample encode the same CDR3.

Healthy and HIV-negative, the adult donors had no recent acute infections or vaccinations. V and J are TRBV18 and TRBJ2-5, with 11 bases fitting TRBD1. Sequenced material: PBMCs. This receptor was obtained from a woman aged 40 to 50 in good health. Some clones in this sample may be carry-over from other donors' samples. The CDR3 spells CASSRDRGQETQYF. CDR3 nucleotide sequence: TGTGCCAGCTCGCGGGACAGGGGGCAAGAGACCCAGTACTTC.